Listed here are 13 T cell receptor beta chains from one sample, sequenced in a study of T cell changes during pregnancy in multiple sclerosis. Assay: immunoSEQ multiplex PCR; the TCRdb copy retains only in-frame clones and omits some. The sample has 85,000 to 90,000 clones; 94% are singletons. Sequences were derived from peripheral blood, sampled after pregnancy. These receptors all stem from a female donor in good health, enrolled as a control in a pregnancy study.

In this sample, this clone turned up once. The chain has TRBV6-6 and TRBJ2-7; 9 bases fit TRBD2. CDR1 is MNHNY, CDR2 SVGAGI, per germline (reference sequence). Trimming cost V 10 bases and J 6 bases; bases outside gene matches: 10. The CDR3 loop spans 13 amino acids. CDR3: CATLPSGNGEQYF. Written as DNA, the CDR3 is TGTGCCACCCTCCCTAGCGGGAACGGCGAGCAGTACTTC.

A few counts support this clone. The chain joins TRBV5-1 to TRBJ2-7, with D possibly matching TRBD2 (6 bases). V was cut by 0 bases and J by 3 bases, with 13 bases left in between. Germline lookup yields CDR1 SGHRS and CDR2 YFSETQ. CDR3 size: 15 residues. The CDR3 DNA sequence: TGCGCCAGCAGCTTGGCTCGGGGAGCGGGCTACGAGCAGTACTTC. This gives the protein CASSLARGAGYEQYF.

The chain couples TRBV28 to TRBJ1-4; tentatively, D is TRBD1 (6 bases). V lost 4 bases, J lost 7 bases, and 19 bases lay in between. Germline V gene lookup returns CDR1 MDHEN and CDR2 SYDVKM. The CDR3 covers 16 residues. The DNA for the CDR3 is TGTGCCAGCAGTTCCCTGGGGGAGGGGGGGCGTGAAAAACTGTTTTTT. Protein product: CASSSLGEGGREKLFF.

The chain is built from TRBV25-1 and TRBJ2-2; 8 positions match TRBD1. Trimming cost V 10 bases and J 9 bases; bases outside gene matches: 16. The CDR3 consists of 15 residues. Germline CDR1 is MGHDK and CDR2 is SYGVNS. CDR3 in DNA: TGTGCCACCGGACAGGGTCGGACGGGTCAGAGGGAGCTGTTTTTT. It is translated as CATGQGRTGQRELFF.

As DNA, the CDR3 is TGTGCCAGCAGCCAAGGACAATGGGTCGGGACCCAGTACTTC. Amino acid sequence: CASSQGQWVGTQYF. The J gene is TRBJ2-5, the V gene TRBV14, with D unresolved. Germline loops: CDR1 SGHDN, CDR2 FVKESK. The CDR3 covers 14 residues. The V end was cut by 1 base, the J end by 7 bases, with 13 bases between.

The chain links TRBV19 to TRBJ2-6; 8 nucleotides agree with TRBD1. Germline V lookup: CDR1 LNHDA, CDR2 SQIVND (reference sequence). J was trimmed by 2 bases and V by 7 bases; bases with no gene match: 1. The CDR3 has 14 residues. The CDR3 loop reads CASTDRAGANVLTF. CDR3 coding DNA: TGTGCCAGTACGGACAGGGCTGGGGCCAACGTCCTGACTTTC.

The DNA for the CDR3 is TGCGCCAGCAGCCAGGGCAGAGAGGGCTACGAGCAGTACTTC. It codes for CASSQGREGYEQYF. The chain employs TRBV4-1 and TRBJ2-7; tentatively, D is TRBD2 (5 bases). From germline, CDR1 is MGHRA and CDR2 YSYEKL. Trimming stripped 3 bases from V and 3 bases from J, with 12 bases between. CDR3 size: 14 residues.

Written as DNA, the CDR3 is TGTGCCAGCCTGGACAGGGGGCATCAGCCCCAGCATTTT. Amino acids: CASLDRGHQPQHF. This chain links TRBV19 with TRBJ1-5, with TRBD1 matching over 11 bases. The trim removed 9 bases at V and 5 bases at J, leaving 3 bases unmatched. The germline gives CDR1 LNHDA, CDR2 SQIVND (reference sequence). There are 13 residues in the CDR3.

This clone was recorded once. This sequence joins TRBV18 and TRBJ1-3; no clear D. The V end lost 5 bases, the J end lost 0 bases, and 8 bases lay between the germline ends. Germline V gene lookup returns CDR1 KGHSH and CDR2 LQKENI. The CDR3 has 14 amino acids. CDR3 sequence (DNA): TGTGCCAGCTCAGAGGGATCCTCTGGAAACACCATATATTTT. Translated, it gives CASSEGSSGNTIYF.

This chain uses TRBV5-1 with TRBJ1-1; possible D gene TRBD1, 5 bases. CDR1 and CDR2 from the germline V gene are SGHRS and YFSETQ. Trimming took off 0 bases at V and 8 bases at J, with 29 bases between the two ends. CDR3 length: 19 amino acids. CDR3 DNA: TGCGCCAGCAGCTTGGATCCGTTGGTAGGGGTTCCGTCGGGCCCCGAAGCTTTCTTT. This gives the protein CASSLDPLVGVPSGPEAFF. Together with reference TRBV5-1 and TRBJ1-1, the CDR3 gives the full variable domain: KAGVTQTPRYLIKTRGQQVTLSCSPISGHRSVSWYQQTPGQGLQFLFEYFSETQRNKGNFPGRFSGRQFSNSRSEMNVSTLELGDSALYLCASSLDPLVGVPSGPEAFFGQGTRLTVV.

The CDR3: CASSPGTSGWGEQYF. The CDR3 DNA follows: TGTGCCAGCAGCCCAGGGACATCCGGGTGGGGCGAGCAGTACTTC. The rearrangement links TRBV5-4 to TRBJ2-7, with D possibly matching TRBD1 (6 bases). Trimming stripped 4 bases from V and 6 bases from J, with 20 bases between. CDR1 is SGHNT, CDR2 YYREEE, per germline (reference sequence). The CDR3 is 15 amino acids.

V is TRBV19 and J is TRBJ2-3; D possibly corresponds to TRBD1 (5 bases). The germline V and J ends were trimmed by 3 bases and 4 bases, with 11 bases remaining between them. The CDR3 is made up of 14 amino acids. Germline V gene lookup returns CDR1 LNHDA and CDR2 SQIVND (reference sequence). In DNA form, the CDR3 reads TGTGCCAGTAGTATGGGGCAGGTCCCAGATACGCAGTATTTT. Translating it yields CASSMGQVPDTQYF.

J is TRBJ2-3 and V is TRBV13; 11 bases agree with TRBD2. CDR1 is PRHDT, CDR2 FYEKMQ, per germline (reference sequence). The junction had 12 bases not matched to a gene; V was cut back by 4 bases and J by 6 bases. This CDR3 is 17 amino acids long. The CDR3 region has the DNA TGTGCCAGCAGCTCCACGCTAACTAGCGGGAGTCCCGATACGCAGTATTTT. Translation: CASSSTLTSGSPDTQYF.